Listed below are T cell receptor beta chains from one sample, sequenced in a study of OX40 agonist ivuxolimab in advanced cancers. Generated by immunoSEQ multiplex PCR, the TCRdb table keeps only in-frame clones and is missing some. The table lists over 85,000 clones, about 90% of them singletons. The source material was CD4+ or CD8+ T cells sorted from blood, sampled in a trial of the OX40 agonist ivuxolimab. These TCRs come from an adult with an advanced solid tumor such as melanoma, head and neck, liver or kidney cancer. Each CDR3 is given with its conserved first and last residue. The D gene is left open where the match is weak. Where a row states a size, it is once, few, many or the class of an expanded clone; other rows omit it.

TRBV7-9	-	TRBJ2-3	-	TGTGCCAGCAGCTCATCAGGGAGGTACACAGATACGCAGTATTTT	CASSSSGRYTDTQYF
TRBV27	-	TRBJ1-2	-	TGTGCCAGCAGAGAGGCGGGGAAGAGTGACTATGGCTACACCTTC	CASREAGKSDYGYTF
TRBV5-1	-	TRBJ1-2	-	TGCGCCAGCAGCTTGGACAGCAACTATGGCTACACCTTC	CASSLDSNYGYTF
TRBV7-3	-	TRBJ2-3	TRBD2	TGTGCCAGCAGCTGGGGACTAGCGGGAGGGATAGCAGATACGCAGTATTTT	CASSWGLAGGIADTQYF
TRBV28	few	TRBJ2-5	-	TGTGCCAGCAGTGAGACAGGAGAGCAAGAGACCCAGTACTTC	CASSETGEQETQYF
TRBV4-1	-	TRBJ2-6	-	TGCGCCAGCAGCCAAGATCGGGGTGGGGCCAACGTCCTGACTTTC	CASSQDRGGANVLTF
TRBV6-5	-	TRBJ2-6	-	TGTGCCAGCAGTACTAAGGGGCTCGGGGCCAACGTCCTGACTTTC	CASSTKGLGANVLTF
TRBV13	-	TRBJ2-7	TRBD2	TGTGCCAGCAGCTTAGGGTTTTTAGCGGGAGGGCCGCGAGAGCAGTACTTC	CASSLGFLAGGPREQYF
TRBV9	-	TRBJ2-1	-	TGTGCCAGCAGCGTAGGCGGGTCTACCTACAATGAGCAGTTCTTC	CASSVGGSTYNEQFF
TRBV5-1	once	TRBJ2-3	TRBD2	TGCGCCAGCAGCCCCCGACTAGCGGGAAGTAGCACAGATACGCAGTATTTT	CASSPRLAGSSTDTQYF
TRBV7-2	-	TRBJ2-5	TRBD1	TGTGCCAGCAGCTTAGGGGACAGGCCATGGGAGACCCAGTACTTC	CASSLGDRPWETQYF
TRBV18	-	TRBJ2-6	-	TGTGCCAGCTCAAAGACAGGCTCTGGGGCCAACGTCCTGACTTTC	CASSKTGSGANVLTF
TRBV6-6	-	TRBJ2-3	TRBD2	TGTGCCAGCAGGACTAGCGGGGGGAGCACAGATACGCAGTATTTT	CASRTSGGSTDTQYF
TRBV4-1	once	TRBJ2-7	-	TGCGCCAGCAGCCAAGATCTTCGAAGAATGGACGAGCAGTACTTC	CASSQDLRRMDEQYF
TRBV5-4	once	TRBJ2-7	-	TGTGCCAGCAGCTTGGAAAGGGAAACCTACGAGCAGTACTTC	CASSLERETYEQYF
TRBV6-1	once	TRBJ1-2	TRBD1	TGTGCCAGCAAACCGGGACAGGGAATTAACTATGGCTACACCTTC	CASKPGQGINYGYTF
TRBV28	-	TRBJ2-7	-	TGTGCCAGCAGTTCGCCCGGGGTCAGATCCTACGAGCAGTACTTC	CASSSPGVRSYEQYF
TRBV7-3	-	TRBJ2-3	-	TGTGCCAGCAGCTTAGGGATCTCAGATACGCAGTATTTT	CASSLGISDTQYF
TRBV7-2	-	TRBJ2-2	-	TGTGCCAGCAGCTTAGTTGTGCGAGACACCGGGGAGCTGTTTTTT	CASSLVVRDTGELFF
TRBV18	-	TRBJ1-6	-	TGTGCCAGCTCACCGGACCGAGAAGGACCCCTCCACTTT	CASSPDREGPLHF
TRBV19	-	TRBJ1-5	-	TGTGCCAGTAGTATGAGGGGGAGCAATCAGCCCCAGCATTTT	CASSMRGSNQPQHF
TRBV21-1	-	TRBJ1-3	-	TGTGCCAGCAGCAAAGCGACAGGGGGCGAAATAGGAAACACCATATATTTT	CASSKATGGEIGNTIYF
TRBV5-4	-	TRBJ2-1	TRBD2	TGTGCCAGCAGCTTCTTAGCGGGAGGGCCCGGGTACGCCTACAATGAGCAGTTCTTC	CASSFLAGGPGYAYNEQFF
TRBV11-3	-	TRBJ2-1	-	TGTGCCAGCAGCTTAGGGAATGAGCAGTTCTTC	CASSLGNEQFF
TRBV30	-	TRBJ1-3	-	TGTGCCTGGAAAGGCTCTGGAAACACCATATATTTT	CAWKGSGNTIYF
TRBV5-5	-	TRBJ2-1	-	TGTGCCAGCAGCTTACAGGGCGGTGAGCAGTTCTTC	CASSLQGGEQFF
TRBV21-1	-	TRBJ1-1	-	TGTGCTACCTGGGGGACAGGAAAGAAGGAGAACACTGAAGCTTTCTTT	CATWGTGKKENTEAFF
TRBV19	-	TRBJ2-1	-	TGTGCCAGTAGTATGGGCACCTACAATGAGCAGTTCTTC	CASSMGTYNEQFF
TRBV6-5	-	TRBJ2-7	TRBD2	TGTGCCAGCAGCTCTCGACTAGCGCGGCCCTACGAGCAGTACTTC	CASSSRLARPYEQYF
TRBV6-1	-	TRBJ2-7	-	TGTGCCAGCAGTGAGAACCGGGCCTACGAGCAGTACTTC	CASSENRAYEQYF
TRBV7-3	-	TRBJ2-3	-	TGTGCCAGCAGCTTAACGTTACCGGGTACGCAGTATTTT	CASSLTLPGTQYF
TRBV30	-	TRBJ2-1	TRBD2	TGTGCCTGGAGTGTTTCCCTACGGGGGGGCTCCTACAATGAGCAGTTCTTC	CAWSVSLRGGSYNEQFF
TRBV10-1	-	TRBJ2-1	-	TGCGCCAGCAGTGATGTACAGTGGCTAAGTGGCAATGAGCAGTTCTTC	CASSDVQWLSGNEQFF
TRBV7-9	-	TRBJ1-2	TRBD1	TGTGCCAGCAGAGGGCAGGGGGCACGAGGAGGCTACACCTTC	CASRGQGARGGYTF
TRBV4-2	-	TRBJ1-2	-	TGTGCCAGCAGCCAAGACAGGGACTATGGCTACACCTTC	CASSQDRDYGYTF
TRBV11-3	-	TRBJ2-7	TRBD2	TGTGCCAGCAGCCCAGGGACTAGCGGGAGTAGGGAGCAGTACTTC	CASSPGTSGSREQYF
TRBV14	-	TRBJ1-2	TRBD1	TGTGCCAGCAGCCCAAGACAGGGGGCCATCTATGGCTACACCTTC	CASSPRQGAIYGYTF
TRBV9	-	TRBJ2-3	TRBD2	TGTGCCAGCAGCCCTAGCGGAGGGGACACAGATACGCAGTATTTT	CASSPSGGDTDTQYF
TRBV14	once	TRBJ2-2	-	TGTGCCAGCAGCCACCCAGCCCGGCCGTTCGGGGAGCTGTTTTTT	CASSHPARPFGELFF
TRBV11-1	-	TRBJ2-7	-	TGTGCCAGCAGCTTTGGACTAAACTCCTACGAGCAGTACTTC	CASSFGLNSYEQYF
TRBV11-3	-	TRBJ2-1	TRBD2	TGTGCCAGCAGCCCAGGGACTAGCGGGGGTTACCCCGAGCAGTTCTTC	CASSPGTSGGYPEQFF
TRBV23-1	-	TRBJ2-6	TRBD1	TGCGCCAGCAGTCAAGAGACAGGGGGCCGAGAGGAAGGGTTCTCTGGGGCCAACGTCCTGACTTTC	CASSQETGGREEGFSGANVLTF
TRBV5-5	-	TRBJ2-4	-	TGTGCCAGCAGCTTGGAACAGGCCGCCTTCGTTCAGTACTTC	CASSLEQAAFVQYF
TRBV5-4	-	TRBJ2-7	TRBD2	TGTGCCAGCAGCTTGGGGGCGGGAGGGACCCACGAGCAGTACTTC	CASSLGAGGTHEQYF
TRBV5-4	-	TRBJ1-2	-	TGTGCCAGCAGCTTGGACATCCCTAACTATGGCTACACCTTC	CASSLDIPNYGYTF
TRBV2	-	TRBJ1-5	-	TGTGCCAGCCGACTAGTACTTAGCAATCAGCCCCAGCATTTT	CASRLVLSNQPQHF
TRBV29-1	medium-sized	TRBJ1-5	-	TGCAGCGTTGCATGGAGCAATCAGCCCCAGCATTTT	CSVAWSNQPQHF
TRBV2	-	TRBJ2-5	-	TGTGCCATCCTAAATGGAGCGGAGACCCAGTACTTC	CAILNGAETQYF
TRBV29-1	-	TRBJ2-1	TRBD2	TGCAGCGTTGAAGATCATCGACTAGCGGGAGGGATCTACAATGAGCAGTTCTTC	CSVEDHRLAGGIYNEQFF
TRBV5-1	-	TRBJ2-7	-	TGCGCCAGCAGCTCTGGGCGCGCCTACGAGCAGTACTTC	CASSSGRAYEQYF
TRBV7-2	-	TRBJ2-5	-	TGTGCCAGCAGCTTAGAGTTTGGAGGCCTAGGGACCCAGTACTTC	CASSLEFGGLGTQYF
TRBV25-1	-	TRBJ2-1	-	TGTGCCAGCAGTGACGCCAAGGGAGCCATCAATGAGCAGTTCTTC	CASSDAKGAINEQFF
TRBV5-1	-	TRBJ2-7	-	TGCGCCAGCAGCTCATCTTCCTACGAGCAGTACTTC	CASSSSSYEQYF
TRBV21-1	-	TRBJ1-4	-	TGTGCCAGCAGCCGCCGGGCCCAGTCCGGCGAAAAACTGTTTTTT	CASSRRAQSGEKLFF
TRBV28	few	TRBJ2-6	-	TGTGCCAGCAGTTGGGCGTTCGGGCCGATCTCTGGGGCCAACGTCCTGACTTTC	CASSWAFGPISGANVLTF
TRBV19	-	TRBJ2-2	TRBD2	TGTGCCAGTAGTACCATGGGACTAGCGGGAGACCACACCGGGGAGCTGTTTTTT	CASSTMGLAGDHTGELFF
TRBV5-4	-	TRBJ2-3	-	TGTGCCAGCAGCTTGGCCGGGGGACAGATTAGCACAGATACGCAGTATTTT	CASSLAGGQISTDTQYF
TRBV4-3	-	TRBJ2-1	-	TGCGCCAGCAGCCAGTACAGGACCTCCTACAATGAGCAGTTCTTC	CASSQYRTSYNEQFF
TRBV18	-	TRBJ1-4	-	TGTGCCAGCTCGGATTCCGGGGTTAATGAAAAACTGTTTTTT	CASSDSGVNEKLFF